The 2 T cell receptor beta chains in this list originate from one sample, sequenced in a study of T cells in Graves' hyperthyroidism and ophthalmopathy. RNA transcripts yielded amplified TCR beta CDR3 regions. First-round RT-PCR targeting the TCR CDR3 was performed with the HTBI primer set. Via MiXCR, TCRdb re-called the multiplex PCR reads, giving one row per CDR3 protein. There are roughly 280,000 distinct CDR3 sequences in the sample; approximately 17% occur only once, and roughly 50% lies in the top ten. The sample comprised blood. All receptors derive from a woman aged 55-75 years with Graves' ophthalmopathy.

The gene calls are TRBV11-3 and TRBJ2-1; no clear D gene. The V gene's germline CDR1 is SGHNT and CDR2 YENEEA. The CDR3 loop spans 13 amino acids. Deletions cut 3 bases from V and 8 bases from J, with 11 bases between. The CDR3 spells CASSFRRGDEQFF. The CDR3 DNA is TGTGCCAGCAGCTTTCGTCGTGGCGATGAGCAGTTCTTC.

This clonotype appeared many times. This chain joins TRBV12-3 or TRBV12-4 and TRBJ1-4, with D perhaps matching TRBD1 (6 bases). The length of the CDR3 is 14 residues. Trimming pared 6 bases from V and 7 bases from J, leaving 15 bases between. The CDR3 bases are TGTGCCAGCAGCTATTCGGGACATTCTGAAAAACTGTTTTTT. It is translated as CASSYSGHSEKLFF.